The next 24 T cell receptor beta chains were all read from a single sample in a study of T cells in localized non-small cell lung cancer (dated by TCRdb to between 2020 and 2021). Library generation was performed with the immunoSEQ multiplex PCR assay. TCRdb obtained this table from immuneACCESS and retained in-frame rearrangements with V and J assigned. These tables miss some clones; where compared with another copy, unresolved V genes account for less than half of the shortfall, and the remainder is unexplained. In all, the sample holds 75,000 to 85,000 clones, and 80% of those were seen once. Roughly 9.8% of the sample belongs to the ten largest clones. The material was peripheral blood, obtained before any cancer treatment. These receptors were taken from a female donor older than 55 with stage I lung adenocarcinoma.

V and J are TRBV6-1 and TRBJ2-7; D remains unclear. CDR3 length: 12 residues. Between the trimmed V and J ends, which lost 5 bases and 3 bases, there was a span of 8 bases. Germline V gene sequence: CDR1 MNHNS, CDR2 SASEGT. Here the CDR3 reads CASSYQVYEQYF. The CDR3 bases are TGTGCCAGCAGTTATCAGGTCTACGAGCAGTACTTC.

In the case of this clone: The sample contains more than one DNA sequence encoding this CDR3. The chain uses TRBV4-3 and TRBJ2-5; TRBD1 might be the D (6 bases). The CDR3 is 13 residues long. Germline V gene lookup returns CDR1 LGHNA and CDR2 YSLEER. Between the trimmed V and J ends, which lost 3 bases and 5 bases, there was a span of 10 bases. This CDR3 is CASSQGARETQYF. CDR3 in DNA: TGCGCCAGCAGCCAGGGGGCGAGGGAGACCCAGTACTTC.

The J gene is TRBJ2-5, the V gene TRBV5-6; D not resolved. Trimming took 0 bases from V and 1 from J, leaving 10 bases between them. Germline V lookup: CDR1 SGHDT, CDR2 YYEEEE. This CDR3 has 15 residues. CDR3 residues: CASSLDGVGQETQYF. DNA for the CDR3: TGTGCCAGCAGCTTGGATGGCGTGGGCCAAGAGACCCAGTACTTC.

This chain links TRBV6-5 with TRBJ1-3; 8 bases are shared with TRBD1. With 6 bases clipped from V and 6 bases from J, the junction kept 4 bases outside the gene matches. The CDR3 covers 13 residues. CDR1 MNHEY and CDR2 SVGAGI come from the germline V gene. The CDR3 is CASRSTGENTIYF. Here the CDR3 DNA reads TGTGCCAGCAGGTCGACAGGGGAAAACACCATATATTTT.

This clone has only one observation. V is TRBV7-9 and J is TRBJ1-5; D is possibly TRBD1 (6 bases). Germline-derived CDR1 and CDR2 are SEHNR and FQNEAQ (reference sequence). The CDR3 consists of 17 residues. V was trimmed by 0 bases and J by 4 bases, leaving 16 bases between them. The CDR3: CASSLALGPGVNQPQHF. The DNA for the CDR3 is TGTGCCAGCAGCTTAGCCCTTGGGCCAGGGGTTAATCAGCCCCAGCATTTT.

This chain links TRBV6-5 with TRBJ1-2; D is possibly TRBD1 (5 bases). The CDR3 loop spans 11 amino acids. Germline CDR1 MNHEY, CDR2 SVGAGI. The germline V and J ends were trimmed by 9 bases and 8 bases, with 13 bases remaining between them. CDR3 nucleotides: TGTGCCAGATACGGGGGAGGGGGCTACACCTTC. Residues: CARYGGGGYTF.

CDR3 amino acids: CASSLPGLATYNEQFF. The CDR3 nucleotides are TGTGCCAGCAGCTTGCCGGGACTAGCGACCTACAATGAGCAGTTCTTC. V gene TRBV5-4 combines with J gene TRBJ2-1; TRBD2 matches at 10 bases. The ends lost 1 base at V and 2 bases at J; junction bases unmatched: 3. Per germline, CDR1 SGHNT and CDR2 YYREEE (reference sequence). The CDR3 totals 16 residues. The full variable domain, with the rest looked up from reference TRBV5-4 and TRBJ2-1, is ETGVTQSPTHLIKTRGQQVTLRCSSQSGHNTVSWYQQALGQGPQFIFQYYREEENGRGNFPPRFSGLQFPNYSSELNVNALELDDSALYLCASSLPGLATYNEQFFGPGTRLTVL.

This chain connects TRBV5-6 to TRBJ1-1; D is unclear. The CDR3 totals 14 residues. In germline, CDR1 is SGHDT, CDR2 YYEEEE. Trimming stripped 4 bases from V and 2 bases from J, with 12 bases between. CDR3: CASSPGPGNTEAFF. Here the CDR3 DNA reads TGTGCCAGCAGCCCCGGGCCGGGAAACACTGAAGCTTTCTTT. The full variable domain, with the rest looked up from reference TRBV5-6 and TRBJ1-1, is DAGVTQSPTHLIKTRGQQVTLRCSPKSGHDTVSWYQQALGQGPQFIFQYYEEEERQRGNFPDRFSGHQFPNYSSELNVNALLLGDSALYLCASSPGPGNTEAFFGQGTRLTVV.

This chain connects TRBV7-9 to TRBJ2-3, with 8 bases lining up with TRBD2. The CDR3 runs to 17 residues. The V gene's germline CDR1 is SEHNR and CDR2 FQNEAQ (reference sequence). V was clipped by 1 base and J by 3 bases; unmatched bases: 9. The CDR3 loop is CASSLDGRAGVTDTQYF. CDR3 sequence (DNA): TGTGCCAGCAGCTTAGACGGGAGGGCCGGGGTAACAGATACGCAGTATTTT.

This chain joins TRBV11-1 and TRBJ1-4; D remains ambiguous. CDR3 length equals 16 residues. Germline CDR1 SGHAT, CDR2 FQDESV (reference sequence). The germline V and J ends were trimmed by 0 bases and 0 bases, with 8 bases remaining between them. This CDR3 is CASSLAPVTTNEKLFF. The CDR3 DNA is TGTGCCAGCAGCTTAGCTCCGGTAACAACTAATGAAAAACTGTTTTTT.

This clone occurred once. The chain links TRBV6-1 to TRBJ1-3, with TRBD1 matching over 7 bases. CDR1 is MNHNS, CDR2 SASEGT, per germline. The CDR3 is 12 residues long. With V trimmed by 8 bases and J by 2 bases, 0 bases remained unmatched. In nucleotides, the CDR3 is TGTGCCAGCGGGACAGCTGGAAACACCATATATTTT. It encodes CASGTAGNTIYF.

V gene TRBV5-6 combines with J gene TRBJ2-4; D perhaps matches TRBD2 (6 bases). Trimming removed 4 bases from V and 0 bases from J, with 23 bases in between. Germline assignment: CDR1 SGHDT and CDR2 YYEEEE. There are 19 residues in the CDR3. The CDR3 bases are TGTGCCAGCAGCAACCGGGACCTCCGGGGGAGACTAGCCAAAAACATTCAGTACTTC. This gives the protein CASSNRDLRGRLAKNIQYF.

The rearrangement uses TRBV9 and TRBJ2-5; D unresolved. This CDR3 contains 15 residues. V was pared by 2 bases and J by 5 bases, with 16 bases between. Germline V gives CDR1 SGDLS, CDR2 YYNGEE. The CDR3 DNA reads TGTGCCAGCAGCGTTGAAGTGGGCTTGTGGGAGACCCAGTACTTC. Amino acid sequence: CASSVEVGLWETQYF. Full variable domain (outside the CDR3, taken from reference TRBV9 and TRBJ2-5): DSGVTQTPKHLITATGQRVTLRCSPRSGDLSVYWYQQSLDQGLQFLIQYYNGEERAKGNILERFSAQQFPDLHSELNLSSLELGDSALYFCASSVEVGLWETQYFGPGTRLLVL.

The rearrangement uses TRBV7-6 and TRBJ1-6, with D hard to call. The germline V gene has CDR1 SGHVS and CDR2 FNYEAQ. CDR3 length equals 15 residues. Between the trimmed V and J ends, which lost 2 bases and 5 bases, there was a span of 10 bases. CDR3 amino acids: CASSLISSDNSPLHF. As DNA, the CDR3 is TGTGCCAGCAGCTTAATCTCTTCAGATAATTCACCCCTCCACTTT.

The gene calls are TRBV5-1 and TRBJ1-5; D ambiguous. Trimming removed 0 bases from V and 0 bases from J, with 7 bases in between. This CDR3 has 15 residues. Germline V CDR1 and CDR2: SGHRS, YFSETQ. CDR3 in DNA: TGCGCCAGCAGCTTGGACGGATCTAGCAATCAGCCCCAGCATTTT. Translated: CASSLDGSSNQPQHF.

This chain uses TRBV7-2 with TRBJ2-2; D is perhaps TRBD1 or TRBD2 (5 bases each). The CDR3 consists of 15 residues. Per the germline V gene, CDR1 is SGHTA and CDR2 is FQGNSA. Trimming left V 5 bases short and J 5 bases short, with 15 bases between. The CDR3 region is CASSRDVVRTGELFF. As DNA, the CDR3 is TGTGCCAGCAGCCGGGACGTGGTTCGGACCGGGGAGCTGTTTTTT. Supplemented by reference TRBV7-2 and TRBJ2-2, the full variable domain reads GAGVSQSPSNKVTEKGKDVELRCDPISGHTALYWYRQSLGQGLEFLIYFQGNSAPDKSGLPSDRFSAERTGGSVSTLTIQRTQQEDSAVYLCASSRDVVRTGELFFGEGSRLTVL.

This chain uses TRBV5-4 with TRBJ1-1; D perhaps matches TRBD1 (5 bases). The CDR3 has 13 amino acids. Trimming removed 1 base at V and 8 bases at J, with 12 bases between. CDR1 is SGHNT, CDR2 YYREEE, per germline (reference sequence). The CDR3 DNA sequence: TGTGCCAGCAGCTTGATAGGTGGGGGGGAAGCTTTCTTT. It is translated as CASSLIGGGEAFF. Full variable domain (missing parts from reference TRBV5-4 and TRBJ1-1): ETGVTQSPTHLIKTRGQQVTLRCSSQSGHNTVSWYQQALGQGPQFIFQYYREEENGRGNFPPRFSGLQFPNYSSELNVNALELDDSALYLCASSLIGGGEAFFGQGTRLTVV.

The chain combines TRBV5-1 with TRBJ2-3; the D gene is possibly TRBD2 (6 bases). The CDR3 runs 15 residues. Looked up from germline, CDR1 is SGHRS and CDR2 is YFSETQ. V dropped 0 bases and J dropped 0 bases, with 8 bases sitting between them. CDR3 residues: CASSLVAGSTDTQYF. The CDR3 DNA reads TGCGCCAGCAGCTTGGTGGCGGGGAGCACAGATACGCAGTATTTT.

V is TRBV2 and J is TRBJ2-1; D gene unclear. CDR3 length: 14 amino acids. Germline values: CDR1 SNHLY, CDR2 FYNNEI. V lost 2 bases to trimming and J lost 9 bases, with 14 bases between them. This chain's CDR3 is CASSERVASTEQFF. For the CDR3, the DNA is TGTGCCAGCAGTGAAAGGGTAGCTAGTACTGAGCAGTTCTTC.

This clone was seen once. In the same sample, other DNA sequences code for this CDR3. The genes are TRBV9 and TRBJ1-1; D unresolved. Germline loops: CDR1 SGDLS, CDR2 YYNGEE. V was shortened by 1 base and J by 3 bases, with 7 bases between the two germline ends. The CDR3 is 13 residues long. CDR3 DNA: TGTGCCAGCAGCGTAATGGGGTACACTGAAGCTTTCTTT. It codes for CASSVMGYTEAFF.

The chain's CDR3 is CASTGPLSGNTIYF. In DNA form, the CDR3 reads TGTGCCAGTACCGGACCGCTCTCTGGAAACACCATATATTTT. This rearrangement joins TRBV19 to TRBJ1-3, with unresolved D. The CDR3 covers 14 residues. Germline CDR1 is LNHDA and CDR2 is SQIVND (reference sequence). V lost 7 bases to trimming and J lost 0 bases, with 10 bases between them. Based on the CDR3 plus reference TRBV19 and TRBJ1-3, the full variable domain is DGGITQSPKYLFRKEGQNVTLSCEQNLNHDAMYWYRQDPGQGLRLIYYSQIVNDFQKGDIAEGYSVSREKKESFPLTVTSAQKNPTAFYLCASTGPLSGNTIYFGEGSWLTVV.

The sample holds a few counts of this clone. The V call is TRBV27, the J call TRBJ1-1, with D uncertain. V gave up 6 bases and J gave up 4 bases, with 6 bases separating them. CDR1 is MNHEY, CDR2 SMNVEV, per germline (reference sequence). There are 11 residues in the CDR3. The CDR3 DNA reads TGTGCCAGCAGGGGTGTCACTGAAGCTTTCTTT. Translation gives CASRGVTEAFF.

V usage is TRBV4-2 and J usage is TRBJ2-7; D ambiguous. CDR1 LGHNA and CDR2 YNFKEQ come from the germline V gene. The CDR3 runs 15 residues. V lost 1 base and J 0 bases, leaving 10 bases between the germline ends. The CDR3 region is CASSQGIGSSYEQYF. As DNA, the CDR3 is TGTGCCAGCAGCCAAGGAATAGGAAGCTCCTACGAGCAGTACTTC.

The DNA for the CDR3 is TGTGCCAGCCAGTCTTCCCAGAATTCACCCCTCCACTTT. It encodes CASQSSQNSPLHF. The chain recombines TRBV19 with TRBJ1-6; D is undetermined. The germline V and J ends were trimmed by 9 bases and 7 bases, with 13 bases remaining between them. Germline CDR1 LNHDA, CDR2 SQIVND (reference sequence). This CDR3 has 13 amino acids.